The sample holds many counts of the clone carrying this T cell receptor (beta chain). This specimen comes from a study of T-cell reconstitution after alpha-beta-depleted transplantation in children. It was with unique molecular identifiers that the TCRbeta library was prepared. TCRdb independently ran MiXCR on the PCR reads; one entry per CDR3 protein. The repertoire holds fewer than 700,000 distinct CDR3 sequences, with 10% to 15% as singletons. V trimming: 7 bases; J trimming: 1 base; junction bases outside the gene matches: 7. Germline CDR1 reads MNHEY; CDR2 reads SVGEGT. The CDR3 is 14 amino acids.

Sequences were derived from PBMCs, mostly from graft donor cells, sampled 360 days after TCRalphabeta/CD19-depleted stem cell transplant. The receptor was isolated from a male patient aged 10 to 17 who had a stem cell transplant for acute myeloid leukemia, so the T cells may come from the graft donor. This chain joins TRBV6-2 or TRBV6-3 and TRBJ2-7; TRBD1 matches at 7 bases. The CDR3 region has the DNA TGTGCCAGCAAGTGGGCACAGGGGTCCTACGAGCAGTACTTC. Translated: CASKWAQGSYEQYF.